The T cell receptor beta chain under discussion was sequenced for a study of T cell responses to AZD1222 COVID-19 vaccine. Study conclusions and caveats: Repertoire collection took place solely once the T cell response had peaked. Regions left unmutated in variants are reportedly the target of nearly half of spike-specific TCRs. Donors in the cohort were predominantly white British and more often female, and clonal diversity was possibly underestimated.

CDR3 length: 14 amino acids. The ends lost 5 bases at V and 8 bases at J; junction bases unmatched: 4. The germline V gene has CDR1 SEHNR and CDR2 FQNEAQ (reference sequence). With regard to this clone: What it recognizes is unknown.

Produced via immunoSEQ multiplex PCR; TCRdb's table is partial and in-frame only. The sample records about 140,000 clones, 85% to 95% being singletons. The chain uses TRBV7-9 and TRBJ1-4, with 11 nucleotides matching TRBD1. The source material was peripheral blood, sampled 28 days after the second AZD1222 dose. The TCR sequence derives from an adult who received the AZD1222 COVID-19 vaccine. CDR3: CASSLGQGGEKLFF. CDR3 nucleotides: TGTGCCAGCAGCCTGGGACAGGGGGGCGAAAAACTGTTTTTT.